The entry below describes one T cell receptor beta chain. As yet, its antigen is unknown. The use of a sample-barcoded 5' primer and a J-beta primer mix characterized a second PCR of about 6 to 12 cycles. TCRdb reprocessed the 5' RACE reads with MiXCR, giving one entry per CDR3 protein. In the table there are about 680,000 distinct CDR3 sequences, about half of which are singletons. The sample belongs to a study of blood T cells in healthy people across ages. Study results and caveats: Both naive CD4+ cell counts and diversity were greater in long-lived donors than in aged donors.

The donors, aged roughly 6 to 95, were healthy Caucasians from Russia. Approximately 9 milliliters was the volume of peripheral blood drawn from each donor. CDR1 SGDLS and CDR2 YYNGEE come from the germline V gene. The trim removed 0 bases at V and 2 bases at J, leaving 8 bases unmatched. This CDR3 has 18 amino acids. The specimen sequenced was blood. The receptor comes from a woman between 55 and 75 years old in good health. The chain combines TRBV9 with TRBJ2-1, with TRBD2 matching 10 bases. The CDR3, as DNA: TGTGCCAGCAGCGTAGCGGCTAGCGGGGGTGCAACCTACAATGAGCAGTTCTTC. Translated: CASSVAASGGATYNEQFF. The full variable domain, with the rest looked up from reference TRBV9 and TRBJ2-1, is DSGVTQTPKHLITATGQRVTLRCSPRSGDLSVYWYQQSLDQGLQFLIQYYNGEERAKGNILERFSAQQFPDLHSELNLSSLELGDSALYFCASSVAASGGATYNEQFFGPGTRLTVL.